These T cell receptor beta chains were read from a single sample in a study of CD8 T cells in ankylosing spondylitis. TCRdb used MiXCR to reprocess the 5' RACE reads, holding one entry per CDR3 protein. Among about 300,000 distinct CDR3 sequences listed, 20% were seen once. Material for sequencing was blood, either unsorted or a sorted T cell fraction (not recorded which). The receptors shown here come from a female donor with ankylosing spondylitis or in good health (not recorded which). Both conserved end residues are part of each CDR3. The order of the fields is V gene, J gene, D gene, clone size, CDR3 protein, CDR3 DNA. The D gene is left open where the match is weak. Clone size is not always given. Where it is, it says once, few, many or a class for expanded clones.

v_call: TRBV7-9; j_call: TRBJ2-1; d_call: NA; clone_size: NA; cdr3_aa: CASSPRPAVDEQFF; cdr3_nt: TGTGCCAGCAGCCCCCGCCCCGCGGTGGATGAGCAGTTCTTC
v_call: TRBV7-2; j_call: TRBJ2-1; d_call: TRBD2; clone_size: NA; cdr3_aa: CASSLDGRTYNEQFF; cdr3_nt: TGTGCCAGCAGCTTAGACGGGAGGACCTACAATGAGCAGTTCTTC
v_call: TRBV20-1; j_call: TRBJ2-1; d_call: TRBD1; clone_size: few; cdr3_aa: CSAPRSGTGVNEQFF; cdr3_nt: TGCAGTGCCCCACGCTCCGGGACAGGGGTTAATGAGCAGTTCTTC
v_call: TRBV6-1; j_call: TRBJ2-3; d_call: NA; clone_size: few; cdr3_aa: CASREPSSPRPREYF; cdr3_nt: TGTGCCAGCAGGGAGCCGTCTAGCCCCCGACCTAGGGAATATTTT
v_call: TRBV20-1; j_call: TRBJ2-1; d_call: TRBD2; clone_size: NA; cdr3_aa: CCARGGLAGGLDNEQFF; cdr3_nt: TGCTGCGCTAGAGGGGGACTAGCGGGAGGTCTCGACAATGAGCAGTTCTTC
v_call: TRBV19; j_call: TRBJ2-7; d_call: TRBD2; clone_size: NA; cdr3_aa: CASSMGLAALYEQYF; cdr3_nt: TGTGCCAGTAGTATGGGGCTAGCGGCCTTATACGAGCAGTACTTC
v_call: TRBV7-2; j_call: TRBJ2-5; d_call: TRBD2; clone_size: NA; cdr3_aa: CASSSAGGRRETQYF; cdr3_nt: TGTGCCAGCAGCTCCGCCGGCGGGAGGAGAGAGACCCAGTACTTC
v_call: TRBV6-1; j_call: TRBJ1-5; d_call: TRBD1; clone_size: NA; cdr3_aa: CASRGQGESNQPQHF; cdr3_nt: TGTGCCAGCAGGGGACAGGGGGAGAGCAATCAGCCCCAGCATTTT
v_call: TRBV6-1; j_call: TRBJ2-1; d_call: TRBD2; clone_size: NA; cdr3_aa: CASSTRLAQNTNEQFF; cdr3_nt: TGTGCCAGCAGCACAAGACTAGCGCAGAATACAAATGAGCAGTTCTTC
v_call: TRBV4-2; j_call: TRBJ2-7; d_call: NA; clone_size: few; cdr3_aa: CASSQDSGVNYEQYF; cdr3_nt: TGTGCCAGCAGCCAAGATTCGGGGGTGAACTACGAGCAGTACTTC
v_call: TRBV7-9; j_call: TRBJ1-6; d_call: NA; clone_size: NA; cdr3_aa: CASSLTSGSPLHF; cdr3_nt: TGTGCCAGCAGCTTGACAAGTGGTTCACCCCTCCACTTT
v_call: TRBV6-5; j_call: TRBJ2-1; d_call: NA; clone_size: NA; cdr3_aa: CASSYSKLPRLREQFF; cdr3_nt: TGTGCCAGCAGTTACTCGAAATTGCCTAGACTAAGAGAGCAGTTCTTC
v_call: TRBV6-1; j_call: TRBJ1-1; d_call: NA; clone_size: NA; cdr3_aa: CATQTGRVSTEAFF; cdr3_nt: TGTGCCACCCAGACGGGGAGGGTGAGCACTGAAGCTTTCTTT
v_call: TRBV7-2; j_call: TRBJ2-2; d_call: NA; clone_size: few; cdr3_aa: CASSRRSGLNTGELFF; cdr3_nt: TGTGCCAGCAGCCGGCGAAGTGGACTGAACACCGGGGAGCTGTTTTTT
v_call: TRBV7-2; j_call: TRBJ1-2; d_call: NA; clone_size: many; cdr3_aa: CASSGGQNYGYTF; cdr3_nt: TGTGCCAGCAGCGGAGGACAGAACTATGGCTACACCTTC
v_call: TRBV20-1; j_call: TRBJ2-2; d_call: TRBD2; clone_size: NA; cdr3_aa: CSATGTSGKPIARTAGPGELFF; cdr3_nt: TGCAGTGCTACCGGGACTAGCGGGAAACCCATAGCACGAACCGCGGGCCCCGGGGAGCTGTTTTTT
v_call: TRBV7-2; j_call: TRBJ2-5; d_call: TRBD2; clone_size: few; cdr3_aa: CASSRSGLAEETQYF; cdr3_nt: TGTGCCAGCAGCCGATCGGGACTAGCGGAAGAGACCCAGTACTTC
v_call: TRBV12-3/TRBV12-4; j_call: TRBJ2-7; d_call: NA; clone_size: NA; cdr3_aa: CASSLIEGLREQYF; cdr3_nt: TGTGCCAGCAGTTTAATCGAGGGGCTCAGGGAGCAGTACTTC
v_call: TRBV20-1; j_call: TRBJ2-7; d_call: TRBD2; clone_size: NA; cdr3_aa: CSADGLAYEQYF; cdr3_nt: TGCAGTGCTGACGGACTAGCCTACGAGCAGTACTTC
v_call: TRBV18; j_call: TRBJ2-1; d_call: TRBD2; clone_size: NA; cdr3_aa: CASSVGTSAIASYNEQFF; cdr3_nt: TGTGCCAGCTCAGTGGGGACTAGCGCTATAGCCTCCTACAATGAGCAGTTCTTC
v_call: TRBV29-1; j_call: TRBJ1-2; d_call: TRBD1; clone_size: NA; cdr3_aa: CSVLALTGSYGYTF; cdr3_nt: TGCAGCGTTTTAGCACTGACAGGGAGCTACGGCTACACCTTC
v_call: TRBV7-6; j_call: TRBJ2-1; d_call: NA; clone_size: NA; cdr3_aa: CASSTSHEQFF; cdr3_nt: TGTGCCAGCAGCACTAGCCATGAGCAGTTCTTC
v_call: TRBV20-1; j_call: TRBJ1-2; d_call: NA; clone_size: many; cdr3_aa: CSAPQQGRNGYTF; cdr3_nt: TGCAGTGCCCCCCAGCAGGGCCGAAATGGCTACACCTTC
v_call: TRBV12-3/TRBV12-4; j_call: TRBJ2-7; d_call: NA; clone_size: few; cdr3_aa: CASSPGLVVRYEQYF; cdr3_nt: TGTGCCAGCAGTCCCGGACTGGTTGTGAGGTACGAGCAGTACTTC
v_call: TRBV24-1; j_call: TRBJ2-1; d_call: TRBD2; clone_size: NA; cdr3_aa: CATSDGRVAGVFHEQFF; cdr3_nt: TGTGCCACCAGTGATGGTAGGGTAGCGGGAGTTTTCCATGAGCAGTTCTTC
v_call: TRBV4-3; j_call: TRBJ2-1; d_call: TRBD2; clone_size: NA; cdr3_aa: CASSQRTSGISYNEQFF; cdr3_nt: TGCGCCAGCAGCCAGAGGACTAGCGGGATCTCCTACAATGAGCAGTTCTTC
v_call: TRBV20-1; j_call: TRBJ2-3; d_call: NA; clone_size: many; cdr3_aa: CSVGTHTDTQYF; cdr3_nt: TGCAGTGTCGGGACCCACACAGATACGCAGTATTTT
v_call: TRBV7-8; j_call: TRBJ2-2; d_call: NA; clone_size: few; cdr3_aa: CASSPRRGTVGELFF; cdr3_nt: TGTGCCAGCAGCCCACGGAGGGGGACGGTGGGGGAGCTGTTTTTT
v_call: TRBV13; j_call: TRBJ2-7; d_call: NA; clone_size: few; cdr3_aa: CASSRYGLTGEQYF; cdr3_nt: TGTGCCAGCAGCCGCTACGGCCTTACGGGGGAGCAGTACTTC
v_call: TRBV4-1; j_call: TRBJ2-5; d_call: NA; clone_size: few; cdr3_aa: CASSQVGKKETQYF; cdr3_nt: TGCGCCAGCAGCCAAGTGGGAAAGAAAGAGACCCAGTACTTC
v_call: TRBV7-2; j_call: TRBJ2-3; d_call: NA; clone_size: NA; cdr3_aa: CASSLAARPRADTQYF; cdr3_nt: TGTGCCAGCAGCCTTGCGGCCAGGCCCCGGGCAGATACGCAGTATTTT
v_call: TRBV6-1; j_call: TRBJ1-2; d_call: NA; clone_size: many; cdr3_aa: CASSVGDSNYGYTF; cdr3_nt: TGTGCCAGCAGTGTTGGGGATTCTAACTATGGCTACACCTTC
v_call: TRBV29-1; j_call: TRBJ2-1; d_call: NA; clone_size: many; cdr3_aa: CSVERDTHHFF; cdr3_nt: TGCAGCGTTGAACGGGACACCCACCATTTCTTC
v_call: TRBV20-1; j_call: TRBJ2-7; d_call: TRBD2; clone_size: NA; cdr3_aa: CSARDQASGIYEQYF; cdr3_nt: TGCAGTGCTAGAGATCAAGCTAGCGGTATATACGAGCAGTACTTC
v_call: TRBV24-1; j_call: TRBJ2-1; d_call: NA; clone_size: few; cdr3_aa: CATRKTGSNEQFF; cdr3_nt: TGTGCCACCAGGAAGACAGGCAGCAATGAGCAGTTCTTC
v_call: TRBV29-1; j_call: TRBJ2-3; d_call: NA; clone_size: many; cdr3_aa: CSVLGTSTDTQYF; cdr3_nt: TGCAGCGTCCTGGGCACTAGCACAGATACGCAGTATTTT